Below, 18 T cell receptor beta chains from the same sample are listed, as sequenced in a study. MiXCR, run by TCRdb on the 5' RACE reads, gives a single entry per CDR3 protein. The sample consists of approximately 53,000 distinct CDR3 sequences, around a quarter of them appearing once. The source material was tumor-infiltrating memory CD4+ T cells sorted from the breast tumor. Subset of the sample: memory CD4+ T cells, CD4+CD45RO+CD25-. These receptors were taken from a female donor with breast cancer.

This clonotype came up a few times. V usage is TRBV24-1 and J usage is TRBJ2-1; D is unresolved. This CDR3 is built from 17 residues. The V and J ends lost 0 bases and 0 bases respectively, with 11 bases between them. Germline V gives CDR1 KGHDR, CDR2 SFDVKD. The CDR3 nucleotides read TGTGCCACCAGTGATTTGGGCGCAGGTAGCTCCTACAATGAGCAGTTCTTC. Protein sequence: CATSDLGAGSSYNEQFF.

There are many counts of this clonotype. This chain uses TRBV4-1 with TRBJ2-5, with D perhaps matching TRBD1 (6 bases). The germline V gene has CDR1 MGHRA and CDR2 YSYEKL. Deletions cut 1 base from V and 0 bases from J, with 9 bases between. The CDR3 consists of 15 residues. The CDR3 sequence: CASSQGRGNQETQYF. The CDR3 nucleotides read TGCGCCAGCAGCCAAGGCAGGGGCAACCAAGAGACCCAGTACTTC.

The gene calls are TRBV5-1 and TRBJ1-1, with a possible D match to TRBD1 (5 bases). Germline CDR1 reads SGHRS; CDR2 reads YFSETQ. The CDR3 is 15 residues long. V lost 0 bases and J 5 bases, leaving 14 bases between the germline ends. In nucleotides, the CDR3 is TGCGCCAGCAGCTTGGGGGCCGGAAGGGGTACTGAAGCTTTCTTT. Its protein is CASSLGAGRGTEAFF. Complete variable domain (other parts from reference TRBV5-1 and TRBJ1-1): KAGVTQTPRYLIKTRGQQVTLSCSPISGHRSVSWYQQTPGQGLQFLFEYFSETQRNKGNFPGRFSGRQFSNSRSEMNVSTLELGDSALYLCASSLGAGRGTEAFFGQGTRLTVV.

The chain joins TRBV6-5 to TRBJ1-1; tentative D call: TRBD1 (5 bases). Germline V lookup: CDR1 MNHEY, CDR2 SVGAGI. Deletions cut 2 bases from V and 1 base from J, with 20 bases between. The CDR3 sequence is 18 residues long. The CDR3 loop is CASSYGGRVGVRNTEAFF. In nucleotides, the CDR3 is TGTGCCAGCAGTTACGGGGGGAGGGTCGGGGTCCGGAACACTGAAGCTTTCTTT.

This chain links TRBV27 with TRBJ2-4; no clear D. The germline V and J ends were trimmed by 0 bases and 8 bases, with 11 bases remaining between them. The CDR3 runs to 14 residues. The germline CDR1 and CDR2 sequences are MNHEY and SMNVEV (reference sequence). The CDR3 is CASSLSWDRDIQYF. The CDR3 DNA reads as TGTGCCAGCAGTTTATCATGGGATAGAGACATTCAGTACTTC.

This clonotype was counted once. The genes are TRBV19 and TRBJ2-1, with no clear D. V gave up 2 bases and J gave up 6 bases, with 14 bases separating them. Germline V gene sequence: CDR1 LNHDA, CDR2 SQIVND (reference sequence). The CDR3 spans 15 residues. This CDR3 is CASSITGSEGNEQFF. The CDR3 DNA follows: TGTGCCAGTAGTATAACCGGCTCCGAAGGCAATGAGCAGTTCTTC.

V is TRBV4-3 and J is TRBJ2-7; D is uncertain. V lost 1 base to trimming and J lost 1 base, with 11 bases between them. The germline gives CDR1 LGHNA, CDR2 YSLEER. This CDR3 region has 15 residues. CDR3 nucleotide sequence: TGCGCCAGCAGCCAAGCTTTCCAGGAATCCTACGAGCAGTACTTC. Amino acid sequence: CASSQAFQESYEQYF.

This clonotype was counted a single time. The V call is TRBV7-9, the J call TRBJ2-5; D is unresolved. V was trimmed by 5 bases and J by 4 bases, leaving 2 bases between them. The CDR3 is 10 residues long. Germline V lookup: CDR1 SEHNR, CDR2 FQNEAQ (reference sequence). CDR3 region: CASSIETQYF. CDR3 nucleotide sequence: TGTGCCAGCAGCATAGAGACCCAGTACTTC.

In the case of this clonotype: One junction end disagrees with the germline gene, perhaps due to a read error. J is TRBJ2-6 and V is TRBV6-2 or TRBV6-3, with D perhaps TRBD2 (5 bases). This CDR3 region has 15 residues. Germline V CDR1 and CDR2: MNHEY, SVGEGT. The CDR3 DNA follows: TGTGCCCGCAGGCACGACTACTCTGGGGCCAACGTCCTGACTTTC. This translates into CARRHDYSGANVLTF.

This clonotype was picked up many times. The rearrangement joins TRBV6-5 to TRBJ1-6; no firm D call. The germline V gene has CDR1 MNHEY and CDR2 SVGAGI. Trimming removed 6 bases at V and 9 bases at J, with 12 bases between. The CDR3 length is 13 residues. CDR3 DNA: TGTGCCAGCAGCACCAACCCAGGTTCACCCCTCCACTTT. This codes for CASSTNPGSPLHF.

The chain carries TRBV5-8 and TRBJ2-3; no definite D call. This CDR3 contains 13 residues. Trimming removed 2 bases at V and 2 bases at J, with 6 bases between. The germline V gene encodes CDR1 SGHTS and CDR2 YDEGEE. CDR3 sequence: CASSLVSTDTQYF. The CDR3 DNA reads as TGTGCCAGCAGCTTAGTTTCCACAGATACGCAGTATTTT.

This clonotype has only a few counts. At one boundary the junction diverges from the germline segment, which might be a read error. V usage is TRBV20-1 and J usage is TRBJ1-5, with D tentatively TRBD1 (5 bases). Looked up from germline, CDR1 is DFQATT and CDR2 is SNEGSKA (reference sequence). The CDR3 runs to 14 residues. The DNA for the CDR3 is TGCAGTGCGAGAGGGGTTGCTCGGGATCAGCCCCAGCATTTT. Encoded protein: CSARGVARDQPQHF.

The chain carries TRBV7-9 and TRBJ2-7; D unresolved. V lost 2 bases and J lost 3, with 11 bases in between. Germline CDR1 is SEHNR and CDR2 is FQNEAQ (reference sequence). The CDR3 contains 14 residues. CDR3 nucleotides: TGTGCCAGCAGCTTAACAGCACGCCTCTACGAGCAGTACTTC. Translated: CASSLTARLYEQYF.

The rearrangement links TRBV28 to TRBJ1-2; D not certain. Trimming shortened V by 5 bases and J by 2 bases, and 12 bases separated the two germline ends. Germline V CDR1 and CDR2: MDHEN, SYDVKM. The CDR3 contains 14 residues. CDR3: CASSVSDENYGYTF. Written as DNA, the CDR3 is TGTGCCAGCAGTGTATCGGATGAAAACTATGGCTACACCTTC.

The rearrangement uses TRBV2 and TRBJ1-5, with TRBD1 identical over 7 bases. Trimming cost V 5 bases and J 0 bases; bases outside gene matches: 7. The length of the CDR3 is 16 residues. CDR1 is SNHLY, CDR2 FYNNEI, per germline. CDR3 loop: CASSPARGYSNQPQHF. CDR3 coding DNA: TGTGCCAGCAGTCCAGCCAGGGGGTATAGCAATCAGCCCCAGCATTTT.

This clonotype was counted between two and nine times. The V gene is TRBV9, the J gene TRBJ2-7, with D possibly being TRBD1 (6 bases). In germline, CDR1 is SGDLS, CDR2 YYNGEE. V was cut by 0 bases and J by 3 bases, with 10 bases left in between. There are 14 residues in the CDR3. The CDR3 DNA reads TGTGCCAGCAGCGTAGGTGGACAGAGCTACGAGCAGTACTTC. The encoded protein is CASSVGGQSYEQYF.

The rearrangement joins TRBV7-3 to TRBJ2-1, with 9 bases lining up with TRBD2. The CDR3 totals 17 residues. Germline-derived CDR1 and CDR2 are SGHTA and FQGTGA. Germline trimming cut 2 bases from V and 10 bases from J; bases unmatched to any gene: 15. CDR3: CASSLRGTAGGPGEQFF. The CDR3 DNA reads TGTGCCAGCAGCTTACGCGGAACTGCGGGAGGGCCAGGAGAGCAGTTCTTC. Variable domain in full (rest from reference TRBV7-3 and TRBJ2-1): GAGVSQTPSNKVTEKGKYVELRCDPISGHTALYWYRQSLGQGPEFLIYFQGTGAADDSGLPNDRFFAVRPEGSVSTLKIQRTERGDSAVYLCASSLRGTAGGPGEQFFGPGTRLTVL.

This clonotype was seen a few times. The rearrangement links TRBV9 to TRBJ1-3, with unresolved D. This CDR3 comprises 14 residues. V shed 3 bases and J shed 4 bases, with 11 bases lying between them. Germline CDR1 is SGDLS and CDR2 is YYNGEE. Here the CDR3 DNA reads TGTGCCAGCAGCGGTTACGGTAGCGGAAACACCATATATTTT. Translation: CASSGYGSGNTIYF. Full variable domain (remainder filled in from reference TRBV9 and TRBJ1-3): DSGVTQTPKHLITATGQRVTLRCSPRSGDLSVYWYQQSLDQGLQFLIQYYNGEERAKGNILERFSAQQFPDLHSELNLSSLELGDSALYFCASSGYGSGNTIYFGEGSWLTVV.